Here is one T cell receptor beta chain with its context. PCR primers comprised 60 Vbeta and 13 Jbeta primers. Generated by immunoSEQ multiplex PCR, the TCRdb table keeps only in-frame clones and is missing some. The table has approximately 65,000 clones, 65% to 80% seen once; the top ten hold less than 20%. The data are from a study of cytomegalovirus exposure and HLA in healthy donors. Whole-study context: Falling in the Caucasian-associated ancestry cluster were 80% to 90% of 398 genotyped donors.

V lost 1 base and J lost 2; bases outside the gene matches: 4. This CDR3 is 15 amino acids long. Germline V gene sequence: CDR1 SNHLY, CDR2 FYNNEI. The sample comprised PBMCs. The V call is TRBV2, the J call TRBJ1-2; the match to TRBD1 covers 7 bases. This clonotype was sampled from a man aged 40-49 years in good health and CMV-seropositive. The CDR3 protein is CASSEGTGENYGYTF. DNA for the CDR3: TGTGCCAGCAGTGAAGGGACAGGCGAAAACTATGGCTACACCTTC.